Following are 7 T cell receptor beta chains from one sample sequenced in a study of somatic mutations in cytotoxic T cells in rheumatoid arthritis. Data came from immunoSEQ multiplex PCR; TCRdb stores just in-frame clones and leaves some out. The profile shows about 18,000 clones, just under 85% of them singletons. The sequenced sample was CD8+ T cells sorted from blood. These receptors all stem from an adult with rheumatoid arthritis.

V usage is TRBV23-1 and J usage is TRBJ2-1, with D perhaps assigned TRBD1 or TRBD2 (5 bases each). TRBV23-1 is an open reading frame, and its role is uncertain. V lost 6 bases, J lost 4 bases, and 22 bases lay in between. There are 17 residues in the CDR3. DNA of the CDR3: TGCGCCAGCAGAACTCAGACGGGGACCCCCCTATACAATGAGCAGTTCTTC. Encoded protein: CASRTQTGTPLYNEQFF.

This clone occurred once. The rearrangement joins TRBV5-1 to TRBJ1-1; D is perhaps TRBD1 (5 bases). This CDR3 spans 18 amino acids. V shed 1 base and J shed 3 bases, with 22 bases lying between them. Germline assignment: CDR1 SGHRS and CDR2 YFSETQ. Here the CDR3 reads CASSLYDLDKLTDTEAFF. The CDR3 DNA is TGCGCCAGCAGCTTGTATGATTTGGATAAACTGACAGACACTGAAGCTTTCTTT.

The V and J genes are TRBV6-5 and TRBJ1-2; no clear D gene. V lost 4 bases, J lost 1 base, and 13 bases lay in between. Germline V CDR1 and CDR2: MNHEY, SVGAGI. The CDR3 has 15 amino acids. CDR3 nucleotide sequence: TGTGCCAGCAGTTCCGCCGTGGGGTATAACTATGGCTACACCTTC. Protein: CASSSAVGYNYGYTF.

The chain links TRBV5-1 to TRBJ2-1; D is undetermined. Germline V lookup: CDR1 SGHRS, CDR2 YFSETQ. There are 16 residues in the CDR3. Trimming took off 4 bases at V and 0 bases at J, with 14 bases between the two ends. In DNA, the CDR3 is TGCGCCAGCAGCCCCGTAGGTGGCCTCTCCTACAATGAGCAGTTCTTC. Translated, it gives CASSPVGGLSYNEQFF.

The CDR3 DNA reads as TGTGCCAGCAGCTTAGAGGGTCGACTAGCGGGAGGTGGGAATGAGCAGTTCTTC. Protein: CASSLEGRLAGGGNEQFF. The chain employs TRBV7-8 and TRBJ2-1; 13 bases agree with TRBD2. The CDR3 has 18 amino acids. CDR1 is SGHVS, CDR2 FQNEAQ, per germline. The junction had 10 bases not matched to a gene; V was cut back by 1 base and J by 7 bases.

CDR3 sequence reads: CASSHSPPGFWSRGAYEQYF. As DNA, the CDR3 is TGTGCCAGCAGCCACTCTCCGCCAGGATTTTGGTCCCGTGGTGCCTACGAGCAGTACTTC. The rearrangement uses TRBV14 and TRBJ2-7; the D is unclear. Trimming removed 3 bases at V and 2 bases at J, with 29 bases between. The CDR3 is 20 residues long. Germline loops: CDR1 SGHDN, CDR2 FVKESK.

In this sample, this clone turned up a few times. J is TRBJ1-1 and V is TRBV10-1; a possible D gene is TRBD1 (5 bases). The CDR3 is 12 amino acids. Per the germline V gene, CDR1 is WNHNN and CDR2 is SYGVQD (reference sequence). V was trimmed by 10 bases and J by 7 bases, leaving 16 bases between them. In DNA, the CDR3 is TGCGCCACCTCCTGGGACGGTGGTGAAGCTTTCTTT. It is translated as CATSWDGGEAFF.